Presented here are 27 T cell receptor beta chains from one specimen sequenced in a study of PD-L1 blockade in urothelial cancer. Method: immunoSEQ multiplex PCR; TCRdb's copy keeps in-frame clones and lacks some. The sample shows about 45,000 clones, approximately 90% of them seen only once. Noted time point: pretreatment peripheral blood. The sequencing here drew on PBMCs, taken around atezolizumab (anti-PD-L1) treatment. These TCRs come from a donor aged 40 or older with urothelial cancer.

The V gene is TRBV28, the J gene TRBJ2-1; D ambiguous. Germline V CDR1 and CDR2: MDHEN, SYDVKM. The V gene lost 1 base and the J gene lost 10 bases, with 11 bases spanning the gap. CDR3 length: 13 amino acids. DNA of the CDR3: TGTGCCAGCAGTTTATATGGCAGGCCAGAGCAGTTCTTC. Translated: CASSLYGRPEQFF. Full variable domain (outside the CDR3, taken from reference TRBV28 and TRBJ2-1): DVKVTQSSRYLVKRTGEKVFLECVQDMDHENMFWYRQDPGLGLRLIYFSYDVKMKEKGDIPEGYSVSREKKERFSLILESASTNQTSMYLCASSLYGRPEQFFGPGTRLTVL.

The gene calls are TRBV18 and TRBJ2-5, with 7 bases fitting TRBD2. CDR3 length: 15 residues. The ends lost 3 bases at V and 1 base at J; junction bases unmatched: 5. The germline V gene has CDR1 KGHSH and CDR2 LQKENI. This chain's CDR3 is CASSPETSRQETQYF. CDR3 bases: TGTGCCAGCTCACCCGAGACTAGCCGCCAAGAGACCCAGTACTTC. Based on the CDR3 plus reference TRBV18 and TRBJ2-5, the full variable domain is NAGVMQNPRHLVRRRGQEARLRCSPMKGHSHVYWYRQLPEEGLKFMVYLQKENIIDESGMPKERFSAEFPKEGPSILRIQQVVRGDSAAYFCASSPETSRQETQYFGPGTRLLVL.

The gene calls are TRBV19 and TRBJ2-7; weak D call: TRBD2 (5 bases). This CDR3 has 13 residues. Germline CDR1 is LNHDA and CDR2 is SQIVND (reference sequence). V was trimmed by 6 bases and J by 1 base, leaving 10 bases between them. CDR3 nucleotides: TGTGCCAGTAGCCGGGATGCTTCCTACGAGCAGTACTTC. This codes for CASSRDASYEQYF.

This clone was observed a few times. The rearrangement joins TRBV15 to TRBJ1-5, with 7 nucleotides matching TRBD1. This CDR3 is built from 17 residues. CDR1 is LNHNV, CDR2 YYDKDF, per germline (reference sequence). V was pared by 1 base and J by 6 bases, with 12 bases of the junction left unmatched. CDR3 DNA sequence: TGTGCCACCAGCAGAGGGACAGGCCGATTAGGATCTCAGCCCCAGCATTTT. This translates into CATSRGTGRLGSQPQHF.

The chain combines TRBV18 with TRBJ2-1; TRBD2 might be the D (6 bases). Germline V gene data show CDR1 as KGHSH and CDR2 as LQKENI. Trimming cost V 2 bases and J 8 bases, with 10 bases left between them. This CDR3 comprises 13 residues. The DNA of the CDR3 is TGTGCCAGCTCACCATGGAGGGACTATGAGCAGTTCTTC. Translation: CASSPWRDYEQFF.

This clone has just one count. The genes are TRBV5-4 and TRBJ2-3, with 7 positions matching TRBD2. The length of the CDR3 is 15 residues. Per the germline V gene, CDR1 is SGHNT and CDR2 is YYREEE (reference sequence). V was pared by 6 bases and J by 0 bases, with 7 bases of the junction left unmatched. In DNA form, the CDR3 reads TGTGCCAGCACACTGGGGGGGGGTAGCACAGATACGCAGTATTTT. It specifies CASTLGGGSTDTQYF.

V gene TRBV6-6 combines with J gene TRBJ2-7, with 10 bases that match TRBD1. This CDR3 has 15 residues. CDR1 is MNHNY and CDR2 is SVGAGI in the germline V gene (reference sequence). J gave up 3 bases and V 6 bases, and 8 bases lay outside the gene matches. CDR3 in amino acids: CASRYRQGAGYEQYF. CDR3 nucleotide sequence: TGTGCCAGCAGATACAGACAGGGGGCTGGCTACGAGCAGTACTTC.

V gene TRBV5-1 combines with J gene TRBJ2-1; 11 bases are a match to TRBD2. This CDR3 contains 19 residues. V gave up 2 bases and J gave up 8 bases; unmatched junction bases: 18. Germline V gene lookup returns CDR1 SGHRS and CDR2 YFSETQ. The CDR3 region has the DNA TGCGCCAGCAGCTTCCGGGCAGGGGGTTCCGGGACTAGCGGTCATGAGCAGTTCTTC. As protein: CASSFRAGGSGTSGHEQFF.

The sample holds one count of this clone. This sequence joins TRBV2 and TRBJ2-1; TRBD2 is a possible D gene (5 bases). This CDR3 spans 14 amino acids. The V and J ends lost 5 bases and 2 bases respectively, with 10 bases between them. Germline V gene sequence: CDR1 SNHLY, CDR2 FYNNEI. The CDR3 bases are TGTGCCAGCAGTCCAACTAGTACCTACAATGAGCAGTTCTTC. This gives the protein CASSPTSTYNEQFF.

This sequence joins TRBV27 and TRBJ1-5, with D possibly being TRBD1 (6 bases). CDR3 length: 16 residues. Trimming stripped 6 bases from V and 9 bases from J, with 24 bases between. From germline, CDR1 is MNHEY and CDR2 SMNVEV (reference sequence). CDR3 sequence: CASRSLRAGDPWPQHF. The CDR3 DNA is TGTGCCAGCAGATCTTTACGGGCAGGGGACCCTTGGCCCCAGCATTTT.

The chain employs TRBV7-9 and TRBJ2-7; no reliable D call. V was cut by 1 base and J by 3 bases, with 7 bases left in between. The germline V gene encodes CDR1 SEHNR and CDR2 FQNEAQ (reference sequence). This CDR3 contains 13 residues. The DNA for the CDR3 is TGTGCCAGCAGCTTAGTCGCAGGCTACGAGCAGTACTTC. The encoded protein is CASSLVAGYEQYF.

The CDR3 bases are TGTGCCACCAGCAGAGACTCCGGGGAGACCCAGTACTTC. Translated, it gives CATSRDSGETQYF. The chain joins TRBV15 to TRBJ2-5, with D hard to call. Germline V gives CDR1 LNHNV, CDR2 YYDKDF (reference sequence). The CDR3 extends over 13 amino acids. The V end lost 0 bases, the J end lost 5 bases, and 7 bases lay between the germline ends.

This chain links TRBV30 with TRBJ2-7; TRBD2 aligns across 9 bases. CDR1 and CDR2 from the germline V gene are GTSNPN and SVGIG (reference sequence). This CDR3 comprises 12 residues. The CDR3 loop is CAAGGGAYEQYF. CDR3 sequence (DNA): TGTGCAGCGGGCGGGGGGGCCTACGAGCAGTACTTC.

The gene calls are TRBV19 and TRBJ2-2, with D perhaps matching TRBD2 (5 bases). V lost 3 bases to trimming and J lost 0 bases, with 14 bases between them. The germline CDR1 and CDR2 sequences are LNHDA and SQIVND (reference sequence). This CDR3 has 17 residues. The CDR3 is CASSMGSSSANTGELFF. The CDR3 nucleotides are TGTGCCAGTAGTATGGGGTCTAGCAGCGCGAACACCGGGGAGCTGTTTTTT.

This clone was recorded a few times. The chain links TRBV6-1 to TRBJ2-1; TRBD2 aligns across 9 bases. The CDR3 is 16 residues long. Germline values: CDR1 MNHNS, CDR2 SASEGT. The trim removed 3 bases at V and 5 bases at J, leaving 8 bases unmatched. CDR3: CASSDLRASGNNEQFF. As DNA, the CDR3 is TGTGCCAGCAGTGATCTCCGGGCTAGCGGGAACAATGAGCAGTTCTTC.

This chain connects TRBV2 to TRBJ1-5; D gene uncertain. V was shortened by 6 bases and J by 8 bases, with 11 bases between the two germline ends. CDR3 length equals 12 residues. CDR1 and CDR2 (germline): SNHLY, FYNNEI. The CDR3 DNA reads TGTGCCAGCAGGGCGGAGGTCGAGCCCCAGCATTTT. Its protein product is CASRAEVEPQHF.

The V call is TRBV7-9, the J call TRBJ2-5; 9 bases are shared with TRBD1. V trimming: 5 bases; J trimming: 1 base; junction bases outside the gene matches: 11. Germline V lookup: CDR1 SEHNR, CDR2 FQNEAQ (reference sequence). CDR3 length: 17 residues. CDR3 amino acids: CASSPLPGQGGQETQYF. The CDR3 DNA is TGTGCCAGCAGCCCACTACCGGGACAGGGAGGCCAAGAGACCCAGTACTTC.

A single count supports this clone. This CDR3 reads CASSLTAGLPPNTQYF. The CDR3 DNA reads as TGTGCCAGCAGCTTAACGGCGGGACTACCCCCAAATACGCAGTATTTT. The chain couples TRBV7-2 to TRBJ2-3; 7 bases line up with TRBD2. V shed 2 bases and J 7 bases; nucleotides not matched to a gene: 12. The CDR3 totals 16 residues. Germline V gene lookup returns CDR1 SGHTA and CDR2 FQGNSA.

The J gene is TRBJ1-1, the V gene TRBV18, with 7 bases aligning to TRBD1. V lost 3 bases, J lost 0 bases, and 4 bases stayed unmatched. Germline values: CDR1 KGHSH, CDR2 LQKENI. The CDR3 totals 15 residues. CDR3 nucleotides: TGTGCCAGCTCACCTCTCGGACAGGTGAACACTGAAGCTTTCTTT. This translates into CASSPLGQVNTEAFF.

With regard to this clone: Different DNA sequences within this sample yield the same CDR3. V is TRBV6-6 and J is TRBJ1-5; 11 bases line up with TRBD1. The CDR3 loop spans 14 amino acids. V lost 7 bases to trimming and J lost 6 bases; unmatched junction nucleotides: 5. Germline CDR1 is MNHNY and CDR2 is SVGAGI (reference sequence). DNA of the CDR3: TGTGCCAGCACTCCGGGACAGGGGGGTCAGCCCCAGCATTTT. Translating gives CASTPGQGGQPQHF.

This clone was seen a handful of times. The rearrangement uses TRBV27 and TRBJ2-7; D is possibly TRBD2 (6 bases). Between the trimmed V and J ends, which lost 5 bases and 2 bases, there was a span of 16 bases. The CDR3 runs 15 residues. Germline CDR1 and CDR2: MNHEY and SMNVEV (reference sequence). This CDR3 reads CASSPLVGGPYEQYF. CDR3 sequence (DNA): TGTGCCAGCAGTCCCCTGGTGGGAGGCCCCTACGAGCAGTACTTC.

The table lists this clone with a few counts. The J gene is TRBJ2-7, the V gene TRBV7-9; 9 nucleotides agree with TRBD1. Germline V gene lookup returns CDR1 SEHNR and CDR2 FQNEAQ (reference sequence). The junction had 8 bases not matched to a gene; V was cut back by 5 bases and J by 0 bases. The CDR3 contains 16 residues. CDR3: CASSHPTGGASYEQYF. For the CDR3, the DNA is TGTGCCAGCAGCCATCCGACAGGGGGGGCCTCCTACGAGCAGTACTTC.

The J gene is TRBJ1-1, the V gene TRBV2, with 7 bases identical to TRBD1. The V segment lost 6 bases and the J segment 5 bases; nucleotides outside the gene matches: 6. The CDR3 loop spans 13 amino acids. Germline V gene data show CDR1 as SNHLY and CDR2 as FYNNEI. CDR3 residues: CASSRGGGTEAFF. The CDR3 DNA reads TGTGCCAGCAGCAGAGGGGGCGGTACTGAAGCTTTCTTT.

In its sample, this clone was seen a few times. J is TRBJ2-3 and V is TRBV7-6, with a weak D call TRBD2 (5 bases). Trimming took off 5 bases at V and 4 bases at J, with 13 bases between the two ends. The CDR3 is 14 amino acids. The germline V gene encodes CDR1 SGHVS and CDR2 FNYEAQ. The CDR3 is CASSPEGIADTQYF. CDR3 DNA sequence: TGTGCCAGCAGCCCCGAGGGAATTGCAGATACGCAGTATTTT.

The chain combines TRBV9 with TRBJ1-3; no clear D. Germline values: CDR1 SGDLS, CDR2 YYNGEE. Trimming pared 0 bases from V and 2 bases from J, leaving 12 bases between. The CDR3 is 16 residues long. The CDR3 coding sequence is TGTGCCAGCAGCGTAGCTACTGGGGAGGCTGGAAACACCATATATTTT. Translation: CASSVATGEAGNTIYF.

The chain links TRBV28 to TRBJ1-4; D is unclear. The germline CDR1 and CDR2 sequences are MDHEN and SYDVKM. The CDR3 sequence is 11 residues long. The V and J ends lost 8 bases and 8 bases respectively, with 9 bases between them. CDR3 sequence reads: CASADWEKLFF. The CDR3, as DNA: TGTGCCAGCGCAGACTGGGAAAAACTGTTTTTT.

The chain uses TRBV6-5 and TRBJ2-7; 8 bases map to TRBD2. CDR1 and CDR2 from the germline V gene are MNHEY and SVGAGI. This CDR3 is built from 12 residues. Trimming at V came to 6 bases and at J to 7 bases, leaving 5 bases not matched to a gene. The DNA of the CDR3 is TGTGCCAGCAGCCCGGGGGGGTCTGAGCAGTACTTC. Its translation is CASSPGGSEQYF.